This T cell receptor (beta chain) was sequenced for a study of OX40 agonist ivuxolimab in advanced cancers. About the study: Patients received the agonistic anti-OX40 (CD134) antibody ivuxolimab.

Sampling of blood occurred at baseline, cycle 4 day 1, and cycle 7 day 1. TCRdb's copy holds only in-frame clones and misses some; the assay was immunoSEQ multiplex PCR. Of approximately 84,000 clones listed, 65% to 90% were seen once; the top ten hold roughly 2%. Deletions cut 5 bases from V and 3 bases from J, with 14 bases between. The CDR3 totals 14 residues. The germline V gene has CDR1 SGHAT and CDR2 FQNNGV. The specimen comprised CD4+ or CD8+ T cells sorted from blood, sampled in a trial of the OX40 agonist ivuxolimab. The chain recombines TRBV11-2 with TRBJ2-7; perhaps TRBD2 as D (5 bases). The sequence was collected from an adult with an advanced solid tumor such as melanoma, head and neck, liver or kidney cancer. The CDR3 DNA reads TGTGCCAGCAGCGACCCCCCCCGGGGCTACGAGCAGTACTTC. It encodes CASSDPPRGYEQYF.